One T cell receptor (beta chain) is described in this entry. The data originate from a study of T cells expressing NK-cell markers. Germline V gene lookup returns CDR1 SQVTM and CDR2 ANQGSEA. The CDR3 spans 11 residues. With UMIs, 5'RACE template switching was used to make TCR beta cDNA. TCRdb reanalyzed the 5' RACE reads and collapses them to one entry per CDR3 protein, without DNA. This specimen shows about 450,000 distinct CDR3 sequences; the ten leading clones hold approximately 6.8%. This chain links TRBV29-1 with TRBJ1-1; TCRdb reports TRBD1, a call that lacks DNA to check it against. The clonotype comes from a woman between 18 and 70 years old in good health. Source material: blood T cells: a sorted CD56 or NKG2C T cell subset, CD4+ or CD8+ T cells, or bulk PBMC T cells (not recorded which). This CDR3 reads CSVVGQGEAFF.